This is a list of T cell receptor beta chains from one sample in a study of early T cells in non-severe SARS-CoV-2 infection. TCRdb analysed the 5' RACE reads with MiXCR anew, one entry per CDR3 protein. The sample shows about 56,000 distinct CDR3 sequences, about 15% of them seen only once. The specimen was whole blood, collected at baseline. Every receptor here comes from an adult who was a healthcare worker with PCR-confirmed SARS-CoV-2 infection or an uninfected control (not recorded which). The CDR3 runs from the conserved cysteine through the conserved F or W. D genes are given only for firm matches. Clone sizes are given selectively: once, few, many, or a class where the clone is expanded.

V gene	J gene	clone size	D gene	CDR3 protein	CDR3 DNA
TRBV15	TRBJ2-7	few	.	CATSLGDEQYF	TGTGCCACCAGCCTGGGTGACGAGCAGTACTTC
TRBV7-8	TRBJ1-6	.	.	CASSLGAFVNSPLHF	TGTGCCAGCAGCTTAGGGGCCTTTGTCAATTCACCCCTCCACTTT
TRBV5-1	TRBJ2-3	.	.	CASSPEGMDTQYF	TGCGCCAGCAGCCCCGAAGGAATGGATACGCAGTATTTT
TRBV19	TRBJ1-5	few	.	CASSLTGSSQPQHF	TGTGCCAGTAGCCTAACGGGGAGTAGTCAGCCCCAGCATTTT
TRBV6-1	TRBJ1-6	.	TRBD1	CASSELTGRDSPLHF	TGTGCCAGCAGTGAACTGACAGGGAGGGATTCACCCCTCCACTTT
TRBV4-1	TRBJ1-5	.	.	CASSQYSSNQPQHF	TGCGCCAGCAGCCAGTACAGTAGCAATCAGCCCCAGCATTTT
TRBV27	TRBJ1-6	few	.	CASSQRTSWLNSPLHF	TGTGCCAGCAGCCAGCGCACTAGTTGGTTGAATTCACCCCTCCACTTT
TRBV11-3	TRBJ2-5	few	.	CASSDGETQYF	TGTGCCAGCAGCGATGGGGAGACCCAGTACTTC
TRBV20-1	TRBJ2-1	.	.	CSARSPDGSSYNEQFF	TGCAGTGCTAGATCTCCGGACGGGAGCTCCTACAATGAGCAGTTCTTC
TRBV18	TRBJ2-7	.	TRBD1	CASSPQGQGAFYEQYF	TGTGCCAGCTCACCTCAGGGACAGGGGGCTTTCTACGAGCAGTACTTC
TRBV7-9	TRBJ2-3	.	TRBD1	CASRDTGGLTDTQYF	TGTGCCAGCAGAGATACAGGGGGCCTAACAGATACGCAGTATTTT
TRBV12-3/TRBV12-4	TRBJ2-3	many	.	CASSPRLTNTDTQYF	TGTGCCAGCAGTCCAAGACTGACCAACACAGATACGCAGTATTTT
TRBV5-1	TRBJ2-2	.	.	CASSFGHRDTGELFF	TGCGCCAGCAGCTTCGGACACCGGGACACCGGGGAGCTGTTTTTT
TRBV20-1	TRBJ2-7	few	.	CSGREAYEQYF	TGCAGTGGGAGGGAGGCCTACGAGCAGTACTTC
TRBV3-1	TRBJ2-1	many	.	CASSPYSYNEQFF	TGTGCCAGCAGCCCGTATTCATACAATGAGCAGTTCTTC
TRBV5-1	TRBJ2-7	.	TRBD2	CASSLAQWGGTPYEQYF	TGCGCCAGCAGCTTGGCTCAATGGGGGGGAACACCCTACGAGCAGTACTTC
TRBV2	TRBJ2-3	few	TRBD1	CARTWWETGNTDTQYF	TGTGCCAGGACATGGTGGGAGACAGGGAACACAGATACGCAGTATTTT
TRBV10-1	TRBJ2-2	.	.	CASSPTGTLNTGELFF	TGCGCCAGCAGTCCCACCGGGACTCTGAACACCGGGGAGCTGTTTTTT
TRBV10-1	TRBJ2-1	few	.	CASSDSVRVNEQFF	TGCGCCAGCAGTGATTCGGTGCGGGTCAATGAGCAGTTCTTC
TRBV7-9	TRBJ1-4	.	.	CASSHGETEEKLFF	TGTGCCAGCAGCCACGGTGAGACAGAGGAAAAACTGTTTTTT
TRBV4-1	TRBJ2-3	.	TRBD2	CASGRGSPGTTDTQYF	TGCGCCAGCGGGAGGGGCAGCCCCGGAACGACAGATACGCAGTATTTT
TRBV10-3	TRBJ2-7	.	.	CAIMTSESYEQYF	TGTGCCATCATGACGTCAGAATCCTACGAGCAGTACTTC
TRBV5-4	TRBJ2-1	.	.	CASSVVGSYNEQFF	TGTGCCAGCAGCGTGGTAGGGTCCTACAATGAGCAGTTCTTC
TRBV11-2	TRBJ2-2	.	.	CASRFNSGELFF	TGTGCCAGCAGGTTCAACTCCGGGGAGCTGTTTTTT
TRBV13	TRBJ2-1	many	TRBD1	CASSLDRGLYNEQFF	TGTGCCAGCAGCTTAGACAGGGGATTGTACAATGAGCAGTTCTTC